This TCR beta chain appears in the sequencing data of a study of spatial heterogeneity in lung cancer. Study-level background: Donors were some 72 untreated early-stage non-small cell lung cancer patients. Sequencing covered available follow-up PBMC samples collected a median of roughly 2 years after resection.

The table lists this clonotype with a few counts. Each CDR3 protein gets one entry after TCRdb re-called the 5' RACE reads with MiXCR. The sample consists of about 120,000 distinct CDR3 sequences, more than 10% of them appearing once. Germline V gene lookup returns CDR1 SGHRS and CDR2 YFSETQ. CDR3 length: 15 amino acids. Trimming left V 5 bases short and J 3 bases short, with 14 bases between. The time point here: blood at routine non-recurrence follow-up after resection. The input material, whole RNA from tumor, nontumor lung or frozen PBMC, was sequenced unsorted. The TCR was taken from a male donor with early-stage non-small cell lung cancer. V usage is TRBV5-1 and J usage is TRBJ2-2; D uncertain. The sample consisted of PBMCs, taken at follow-up. Here the CDR3 reads CASRESVSYTGELFF. The CDR3 region has the DNA TGCGCCAGCAGAGAGTCCGTGAGCTACACCGGGGAGCTGTTTTTT.